The 14 T cell receptor beta chains reported below all come from one sample, sequenced in a study of PD-1 blockade in classical Hodgkin lymphoma. The method was immunoSEQ multiplex PCR; TCRdb's version includes in-frame clones alone and lacks a portion of them. This table has around 20,000 clones, 80% to 90% appearing once. Patients all relapsed after autologous stem cell transplantation, and there was variation in brentuximab vedotin exposure. Source: peripheral blood mononuclear cells (PBMCs), taken before the second cycle of nivolumab. These receptors originate from a human donor with classical Hodgkin lymphoma.

The rearrangement uses TRBV7-2 and TRBJ2-7, with 7 bases identical to TRBD2. The CDR3 contains 14 residues. Losses at the gene ends were 1 base for V and 6 bases for J; bases not matched to a gene: 6. CDR1 is SGHTA, CDR2 FQGNSA, per germline. The CDR3 DNA sequence: TGTGCCAGCAGCTTAGGAGCGGGGTTACTCGAGCAGTACTTC. Amino acid sequence: CASSLGAGLLEQYF.

This clone was found once. The rearrangement uses TRBV4-1 and TRBJ1-5; D is ambiguous. Germline-derived CDR1 and CDR2 are MGHRA and YSYEKL. The CDR3 length is 17 residues. Trimming removed 0 bases at V and 0 bases at J, with 12 bases between. The DNA for the CDR3 is TGCGCCAGCAGCCAAGACGGAGGAGGCTATAGCAATCAGCCCCAGCATTTT. Translated: CASSQDGGGYSNQPQHF.

This rearrangement joins TRBV7-9 to TRBJ1-1; D remains ambiguous. CDR3 length equals 15 residues. Germline-derived CDR1 and CDR2 are SEHNR and FQNEAQ (reference sequence). The V and J ends lost 1 base and 1 base respectively, with 10 bases between them. For the CDR3, the DNA is TGTGCCAGCAGCTTAGACCAGAGATGGAACACTGAAGCTTTCTTT. This translates into CASSLDQRWNTEAFF.

This rearrangement joins TRBV5-1 to TRBJ2-3; D ambiguous. Germline lookup yields CDR1 SGHRS and CDR2 YFSETQ. V lost 1 base to trimming and J lost 0 bases, with 6 bases between them. The CDR3 loop spans 14 amino acids. The CDR3 DNA reads as TGCGCCAGCAGCTTGCAAGCTAGCACAGATACGCAGTATTTT. This sequence encodes CASSLQASTDTQYF. The full variable domain, in which reference TRBV5-1 and TRBJ2-3 provide the parts outside the CDR3, is KAGVTQTPRYLIKTRGQQVTLSCSPISGHRSVSWYQQTPGQGLQFLFEYFSETQRNKGNFPGRFSGRQFSNSRSEMNVSTLELGDSALYLCASSLQASTDTQYFGPGTRLTVL.

This clone was observed a handful of times. The rearrangement uses TRBV5-1 and TRBJ2-1; 13 nucleotides line up with TRBD2. Per germline, CDR1 SGHRS and CDR2 YFSETQ. The CDR3 length is 16 residues. Unmatched junction bases numbered 10, after V lost 6 bases and J lost 7 bases. The CDR3 loop is CASTVQLAGGRNEQFF. The CDR3 DNA is TGCGCCAGCACGGTTCAACTAGCGGGGGGGCGGAATGAGCAGTTCTTC.

The chain combines TRBV7-9 with TRBJ1-2, with 7 bases aligning to TRBD1. Per the germline V gene, CDR1 is SEHNR and CDR2 is FQNEAQ (reference sequence). CDR3 length equals 15 residues. V shed 1 base, J shed 3 bases, and the junction held 5 bases outside the gene matches. Here the CDR3 DNA reads TGTGCCAGCAGCTTAGGACAGGGAACTCACTATGGCTACACCTTC. Translation gives CASSLGQGTHYGYTF.

This clone was found a few times. V and J are TRBV5-1 and TRBJ2-2; D not resolved. This CDR3 is built from 13 residues. Looked up from germline, CDR1 is SGHRS and CDR2 is YFSETQ. V lost 1 base, J lost 3 bases, and 4 bases lay in between. CDR3 sequence reads: CASSLRDTGELFF. DNA for the CDR3: TGCGCCAGCAGCTTGCGGGACACCGGGGAGCTGTTTTTT.

The rearrangement uses TRBV30 and TRBJ1-2, with TRBD1 as a possible D gene (5 bases). V was cut by 1 base and J by 2 bases, with 8 bases left in between. Germline V lookup: CDR1 GTSNPN, CDR2 SVGIG (reference sequence). The CDR3 runs to 13 residues. CDR3 DNA sequence: TGTGCCTGGAGTGAGGGGATCAACTATGGCTACACCTTC. This gives the protein CAWSEGINYGYTF.

CDR3 in amino acids: CASSLDGGSTGELFF. Written as DNA, the CDR3 is TGCGCCAGCAGTTTAGACGGGGGGTCAACCGGGGAGCTGTTTTTT. The J gene is TRBJ2-2, the V gene TRBV5-1; 7 bases fit TRBD2. The germline CDR1 and CDR2 sequences are SGHRS and YFSETQ. The CDR3 sequence is 15 residues long. Trimming at V came to 5 bases and at J to 5 bases, leaving 9 bases not matched to a gene.

J is TRBJ2-3 and V is TRBV10-3; D is uncertain. Germline V CDR1 and CDR2: ENHRY, SYGVKD. This CDR3 has 11 residues. V dropped 2 bases and J dropped 5 bases, with 2 bases sitting between them. This chain's CDR3 is CAISEGDTQYF. The CDR3 DNA follows: TGTGCCATCAGTGAGGGAGATACGCAGTATTTT.

The V call is TRBV5-1, the J call TRBJ1-1, with 7 bases matching TRBD1. After removal of 1 base from V and 4 bases from J, the junction contained 7 bases not matched to a gene. The CDR3 sequence is 15 residues long. Germline CDR1 SGHRS, CDR2 YFSETQ. CDR3 bases: TGCGCCAGCAGCTTGTCAGGGGGAAGTGGCACTGAAGCTTTCTTT. Translated, it gives CASSLSGGSGTEAFF.

This clone has just a few counts. V usage is TRBV6-6 and J usage is TRBJ1-1, with a possible D match to TRBD1 (5 bases). The ends were cut back, 5 bases at V and 2 bases at J, with 12 bases in the middle. This CDR3 spans 14 amino acids. Germline V gene data show CDR1 as MNHNY and CDR2 as SVGAGI (reference sequence). CDR3 coding DNA: TGTGCCAGCAGTCCCGGACAAATTAACACTGAAGCTTTCTTT. As protein: CASSPGQINTEAFF.

This sequence joins TRBV5-1 and TRBJ1-1; the D is unclear. The CDR3 consists of 13 residues. Trimming left V 4 bases short and J 1 base short, with 8 bases between. Germline CDR1 and CDR2: SGHRS and YFSETQ. This chain's CDR3 is CASSPAGNTEAFF. The CDR3 DNA reads TGCGCCAGCAGCCCAGCGGGGAACACTGAAGCTTTCTTT.

The chain employs TRBV7-8 and TRBJ2-5; the D is unclear. Germline-derived CDR1 and CDR2 are SGHVS and FQNEAQ. CDR3 length: 16 amino acids. V dropped 7 bases and J dropped 3 bases, with 21 bases sitting between them. CDR3 DNA sequence: TGTGCCAGCACCCTTTTGGGTGGCATCTTGGAAGAGACCCAGTACTTC. Its protein product is CASTLLGGILEETQYF.